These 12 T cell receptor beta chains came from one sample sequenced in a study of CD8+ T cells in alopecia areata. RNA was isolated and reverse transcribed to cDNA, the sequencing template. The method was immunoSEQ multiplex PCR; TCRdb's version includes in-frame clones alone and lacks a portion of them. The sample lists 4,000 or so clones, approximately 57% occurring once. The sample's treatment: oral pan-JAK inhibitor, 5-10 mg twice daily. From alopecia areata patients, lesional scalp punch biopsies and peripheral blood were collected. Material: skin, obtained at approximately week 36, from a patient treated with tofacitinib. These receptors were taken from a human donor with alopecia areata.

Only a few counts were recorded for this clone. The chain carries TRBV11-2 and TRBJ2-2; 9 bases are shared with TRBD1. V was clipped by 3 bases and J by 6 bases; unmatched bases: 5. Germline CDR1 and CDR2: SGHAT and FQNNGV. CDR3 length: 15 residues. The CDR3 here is CASSFRRQGAGELFF. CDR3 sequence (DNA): TGTGCCAGCAGCTTTCGAAGACAGGGGGCCGGGGAGCTGTTTTTT.

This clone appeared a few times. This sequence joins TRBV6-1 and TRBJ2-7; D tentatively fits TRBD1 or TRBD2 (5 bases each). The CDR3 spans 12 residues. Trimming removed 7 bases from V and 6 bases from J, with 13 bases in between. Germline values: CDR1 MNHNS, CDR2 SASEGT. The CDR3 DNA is TGTGCCAGCACGGGGCTGGGTCGCGAGCAGTACTTC. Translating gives CASTGLGREQYF.

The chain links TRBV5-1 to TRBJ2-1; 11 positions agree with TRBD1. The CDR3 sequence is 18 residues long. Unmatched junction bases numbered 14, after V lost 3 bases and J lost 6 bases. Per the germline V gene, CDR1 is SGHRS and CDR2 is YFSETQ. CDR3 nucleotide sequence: TGCGCCAGCAGCTACTTGGTAGGAATGGGACAGGGGGTCAATGAGCAGTTCTTC. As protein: CASSYLVGMGQGVNEQFF.

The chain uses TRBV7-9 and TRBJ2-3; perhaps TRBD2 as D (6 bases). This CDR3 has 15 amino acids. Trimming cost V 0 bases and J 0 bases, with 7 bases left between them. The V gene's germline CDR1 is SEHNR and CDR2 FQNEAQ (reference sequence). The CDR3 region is CASSLAGTSTDTQYF. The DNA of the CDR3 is TGTGCCAGCAGCTTAGCAGGGACTAGCACAGATACGCAGTATTTT.

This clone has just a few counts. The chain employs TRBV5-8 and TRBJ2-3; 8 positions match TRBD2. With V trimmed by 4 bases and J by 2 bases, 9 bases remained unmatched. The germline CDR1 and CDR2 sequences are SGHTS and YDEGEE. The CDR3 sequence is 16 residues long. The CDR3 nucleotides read TGTGCCAGCAGCCAAGAAGTAGCGGGGTACACAGATACGCAGTATTTT. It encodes CASSQEVAGYTDTQYF.

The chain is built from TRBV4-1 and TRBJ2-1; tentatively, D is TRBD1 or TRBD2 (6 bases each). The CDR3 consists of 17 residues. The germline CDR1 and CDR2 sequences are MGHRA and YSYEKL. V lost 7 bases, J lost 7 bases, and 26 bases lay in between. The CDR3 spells CASKGGRSELVRNEQFF. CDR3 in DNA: TGCGCCAGCAAGGGGGGTCGGTCTGAACTAGTGAGGAATGAGCAGTTCTTC.

In DNA, the CDR3 is TGTGCCAGCAGCACGATGGAGACAGGGGGCCAGGGTGGCTACACCTTC. This gives the protein CASSTMETGGQGGYTF. V is TRBV9 and J is TRBJ1-2, with TRBD1 identical over 10 bases. The CDR3 totals 16 residues. CDR1 is SGDLS, CDR2 YYNGEE, per germline. V lost 4 bases to trimming and J lost 7 bases; unmatched junction nucleotides: 13.

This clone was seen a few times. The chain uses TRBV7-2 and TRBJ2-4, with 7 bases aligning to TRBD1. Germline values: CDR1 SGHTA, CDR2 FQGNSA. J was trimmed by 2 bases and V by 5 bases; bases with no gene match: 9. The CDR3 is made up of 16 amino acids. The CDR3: CASSRDRVGTKNIQYF. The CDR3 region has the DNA TGTGCCAGCAGCCGCGACAGGGTGGGGACCAAAAACATTCAGTACTTC.

Written as DNA, the CDR3 is TGTGCCAGCAGCTTACGGACAGCCCGTAACTATGGCTACACCTTC. This codes for CASSLRTARNYGYTF. The V call is TRBV5-4, the J call TRBJ1-2, with D possibly matching TRBD1 (6 bases). CDR3 size: 15 residues. Germline V gene sequence: CDR1 SGHNT, CDR2 YYREEE (reference sequence). V gave up 2 bases and J gave up 1 base, with 12 bases separating them.

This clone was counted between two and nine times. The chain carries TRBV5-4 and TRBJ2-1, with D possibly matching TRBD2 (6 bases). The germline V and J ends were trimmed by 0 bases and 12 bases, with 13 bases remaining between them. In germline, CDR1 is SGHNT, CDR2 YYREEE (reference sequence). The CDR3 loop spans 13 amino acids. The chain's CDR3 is CASSLDPGGGQFF. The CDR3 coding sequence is TGTGCCAGCAGCTTGGATCCCGGGGGAGGGCAGTTCTTC.

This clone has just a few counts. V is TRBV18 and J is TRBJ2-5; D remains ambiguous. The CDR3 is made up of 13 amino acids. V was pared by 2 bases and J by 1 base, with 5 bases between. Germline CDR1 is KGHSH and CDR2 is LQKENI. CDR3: CASSPGSQETQYF. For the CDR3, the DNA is TGTGCCAGCTCACCAGGGTCCCAAGAGACCCAGTACTTC.

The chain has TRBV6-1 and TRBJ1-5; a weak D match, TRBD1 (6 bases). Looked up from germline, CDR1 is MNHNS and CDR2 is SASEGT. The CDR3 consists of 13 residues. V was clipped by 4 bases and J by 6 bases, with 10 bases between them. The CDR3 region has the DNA TGTGCCAGCAGTGTACAGGGAGGTCAGCCCCAGCATTTT. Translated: CASSVQGGQPQHF.